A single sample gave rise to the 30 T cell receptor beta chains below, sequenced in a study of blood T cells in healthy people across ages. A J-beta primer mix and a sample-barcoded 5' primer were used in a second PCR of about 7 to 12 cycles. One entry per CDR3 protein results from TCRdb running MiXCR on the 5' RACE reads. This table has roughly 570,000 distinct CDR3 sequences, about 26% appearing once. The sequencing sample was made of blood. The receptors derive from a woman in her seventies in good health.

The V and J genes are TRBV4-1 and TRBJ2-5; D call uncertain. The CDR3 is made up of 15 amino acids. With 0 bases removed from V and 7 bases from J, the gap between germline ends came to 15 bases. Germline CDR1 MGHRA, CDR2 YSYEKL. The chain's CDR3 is CASSQEFIPSATQYF. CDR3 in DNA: TGCGCCAGCAGCCAAGAATTCATTCCCAGTGCGACCCAGTACTTC.

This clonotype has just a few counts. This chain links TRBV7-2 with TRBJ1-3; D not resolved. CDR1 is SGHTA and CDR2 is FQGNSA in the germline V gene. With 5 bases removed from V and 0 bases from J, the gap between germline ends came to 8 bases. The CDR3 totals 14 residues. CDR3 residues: CASSRLNSGNTIYF. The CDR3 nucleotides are TGTGCCAGCAGCCGACTAAACTCTGGAAACACCATATATTTT.

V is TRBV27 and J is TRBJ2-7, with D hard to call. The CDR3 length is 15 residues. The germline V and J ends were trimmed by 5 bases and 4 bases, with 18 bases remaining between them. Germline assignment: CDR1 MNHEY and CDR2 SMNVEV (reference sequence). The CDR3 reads CASSGENDFKYEQYF. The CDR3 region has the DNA TGTGCCAGCAGTGGAGAGAATGATTTTAAATACGAGCAGTACTTC.

The chain's CDR3 is CASSQAENSPLHF. The CDR3 DNA sequence: TGCGCCAGCAGCCAAGCGGAGAATTCACCCCTCCACTTT. The rearrangement links TRBV4-3 to TRBJ1-6; D gene unclear. CDR1 and CDR2 from the germline V gene are LGHNA and YSLEER. V lost 1 base, J lost 7 bases, and 5 bases lay in between. The CDR3 loop spans 13 amino acids.

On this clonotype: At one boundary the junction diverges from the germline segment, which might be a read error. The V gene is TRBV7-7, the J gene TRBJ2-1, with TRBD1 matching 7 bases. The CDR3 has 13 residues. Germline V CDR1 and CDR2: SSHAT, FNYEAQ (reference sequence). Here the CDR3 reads CASSKDRYNEQFF. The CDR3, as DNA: TGTGCTAGCAGCAAGGACAGGTACAATGAGCAGTTCTTC.

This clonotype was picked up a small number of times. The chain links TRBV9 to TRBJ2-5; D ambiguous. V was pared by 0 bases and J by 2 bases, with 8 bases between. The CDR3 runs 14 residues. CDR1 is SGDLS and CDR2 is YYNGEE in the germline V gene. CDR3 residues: CASSVAPGQETQYF. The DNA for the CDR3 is TGTGCCAGCAGCGTAGCGCCTGGGCAAGAGACCCAGTACTTC.

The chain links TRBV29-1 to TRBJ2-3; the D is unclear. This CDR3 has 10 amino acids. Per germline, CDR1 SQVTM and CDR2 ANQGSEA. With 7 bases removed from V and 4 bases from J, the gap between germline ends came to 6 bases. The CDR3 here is CSGQSDTQYF. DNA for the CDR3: TGCAGCGGGCAGTCAGATACGCAGTATTTT.

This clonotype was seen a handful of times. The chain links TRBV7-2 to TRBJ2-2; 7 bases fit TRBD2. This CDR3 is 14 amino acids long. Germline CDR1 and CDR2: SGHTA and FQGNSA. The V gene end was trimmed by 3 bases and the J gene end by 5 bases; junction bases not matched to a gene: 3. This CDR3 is CASSLTSLTGELFF. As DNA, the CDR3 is TGTGCCAGCAGCTTGACTAGCCTGACCGGGGAGCTGTTTTTT.

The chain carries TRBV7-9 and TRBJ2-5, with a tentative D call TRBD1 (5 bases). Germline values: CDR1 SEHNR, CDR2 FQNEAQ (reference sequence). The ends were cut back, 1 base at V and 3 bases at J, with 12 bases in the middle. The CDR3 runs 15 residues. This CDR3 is CASSLGQTAEETQYF. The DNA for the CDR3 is TGTGCCAGCAGCTTAGGGCAGACAGCCGAAGAGACCCAGTACTTC.

DNA for the CDR3: TGCAGCGTTGACGACGGGAGGGAGGATACGCAGTATTTT. It encodes CSVDDGREDTQYF. The chain links TRBV29-1 to TRBJ2-3; TRBD2 matches 8 bases. Trimming cost V 3 bases and J 6 bases; bases outside gene matches: 5. Looked up from germline, CDR1 is SQVTM and CDR2 is ANQGSEA. The CDR3 is 13 amino acids.

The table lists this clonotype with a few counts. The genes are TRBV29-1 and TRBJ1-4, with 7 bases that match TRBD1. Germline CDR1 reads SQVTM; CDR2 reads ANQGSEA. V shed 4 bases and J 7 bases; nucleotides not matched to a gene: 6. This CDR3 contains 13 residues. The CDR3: CSVGAGGGEKLFF. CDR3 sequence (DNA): TGCAGCGTTGGAGCAGGGGGGGGTGAAAAACTGTTTTTT.

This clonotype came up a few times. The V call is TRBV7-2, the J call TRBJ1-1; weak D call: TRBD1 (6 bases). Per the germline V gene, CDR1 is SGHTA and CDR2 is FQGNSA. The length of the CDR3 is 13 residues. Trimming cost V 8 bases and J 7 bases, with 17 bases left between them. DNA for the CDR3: TGTGCCAGCGGTCCACAGGGTATGAGTGAAGCTTTCTTT. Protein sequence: CASGPQGMSEAFF.

CDR3 in amino acids: CASSGWEKLFF. CDR3 in DNA: TGTGCCAGCAGTGGTTGGGAAAAACTGTTTTTT. The chain combines TRBV2 with TRBJ1-4, with D uncertain. V gave up 4 bases and J gave up 8 bases, with 5 bases separating them. The CDR3 is made up of 11 amino acids. Germline CDR1 is SNHLY and CDR2 is FYNNEI.

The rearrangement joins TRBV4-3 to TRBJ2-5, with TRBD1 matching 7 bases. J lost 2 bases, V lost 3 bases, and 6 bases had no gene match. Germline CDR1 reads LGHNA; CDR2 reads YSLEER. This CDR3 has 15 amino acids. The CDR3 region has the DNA TGCGCCAGCAGCCACTCTATGGGACAGCAAGAGACCCAGTACTTC. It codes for CASSHSMGQQETQYF.

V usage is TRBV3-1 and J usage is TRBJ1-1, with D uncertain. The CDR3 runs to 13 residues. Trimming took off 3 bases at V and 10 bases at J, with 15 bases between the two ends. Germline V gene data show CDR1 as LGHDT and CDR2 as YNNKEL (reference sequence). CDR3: CASSHTSGPGAFF. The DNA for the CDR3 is TGTGCCAGCAGCCATACATCCGGGCCCGGAGCTTTCTTT.

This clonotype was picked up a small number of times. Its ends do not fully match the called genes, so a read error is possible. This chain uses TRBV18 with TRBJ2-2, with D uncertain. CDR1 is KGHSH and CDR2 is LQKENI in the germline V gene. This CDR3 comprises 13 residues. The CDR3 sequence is CVSSPSDTGELFF. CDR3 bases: TGTGTCAGCTCACCCTCGGACACCGGGGAGCTGTTTTTT.

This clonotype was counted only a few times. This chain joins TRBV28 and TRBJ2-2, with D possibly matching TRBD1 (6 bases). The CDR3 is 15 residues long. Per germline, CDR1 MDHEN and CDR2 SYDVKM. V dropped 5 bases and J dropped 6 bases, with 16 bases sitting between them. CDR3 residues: CASSPDRGPPGELFF. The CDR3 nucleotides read TGTGCCAGCAGTCCGGACAGAGGGCCTCCCGGGGAGCTGTTTTTT.

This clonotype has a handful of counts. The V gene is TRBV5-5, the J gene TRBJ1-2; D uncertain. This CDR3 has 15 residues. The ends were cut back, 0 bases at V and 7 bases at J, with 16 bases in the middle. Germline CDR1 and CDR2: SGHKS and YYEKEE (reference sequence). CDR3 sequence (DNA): TGTGCCAGCAGCTTGGCCGTTGGAGGGTTTCTTGGCTACACCTTC. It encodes CASSLAVGGFLGYTF.

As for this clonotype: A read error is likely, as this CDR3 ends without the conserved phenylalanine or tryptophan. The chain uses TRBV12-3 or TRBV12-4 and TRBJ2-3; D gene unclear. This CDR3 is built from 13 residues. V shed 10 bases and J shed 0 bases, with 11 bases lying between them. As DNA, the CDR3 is TGTGCCACGACCCAACCGAGCACAGATACGCAGTATTCT. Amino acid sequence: CATTQPSTDTQYS.

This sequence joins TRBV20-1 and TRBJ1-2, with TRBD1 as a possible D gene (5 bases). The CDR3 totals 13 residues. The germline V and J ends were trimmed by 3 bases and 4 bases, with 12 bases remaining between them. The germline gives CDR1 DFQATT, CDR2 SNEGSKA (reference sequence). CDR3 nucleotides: TGCAGTGCTAGGGGGGTGGCCTTCTATGGCTACACCTTC. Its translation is CSARGVAFYGYTF.

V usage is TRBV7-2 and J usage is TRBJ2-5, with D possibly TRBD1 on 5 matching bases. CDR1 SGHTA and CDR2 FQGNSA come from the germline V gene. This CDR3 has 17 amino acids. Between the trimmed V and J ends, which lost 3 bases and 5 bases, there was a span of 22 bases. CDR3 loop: CASSFGVGRVFSETQYF. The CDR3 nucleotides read TGTGCCAGCAGCTTTGGGGTCGGCAGGGTGTTTTCGGAGACCCAGTACTTC.

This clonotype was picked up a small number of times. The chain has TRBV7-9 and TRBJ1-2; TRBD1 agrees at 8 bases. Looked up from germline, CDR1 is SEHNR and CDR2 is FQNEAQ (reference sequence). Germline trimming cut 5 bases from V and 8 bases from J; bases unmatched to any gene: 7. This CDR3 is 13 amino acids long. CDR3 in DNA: TGTGCCAGCAGCCATGCAGGGGGCACGGGCTACACCTTC. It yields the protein CASSHAGGTGYTF. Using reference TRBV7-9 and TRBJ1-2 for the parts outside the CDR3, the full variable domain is DTGVSQNPRHKITKRGQNVTFRCDPISEHNRLYWYRQTLGQGPEFLTYFQNEAQLEKSRLLSDRFSAERPKGSFSTLEIQRTEQGDSAMYLCASSHAGGTGYTFGSGTRLTVV.

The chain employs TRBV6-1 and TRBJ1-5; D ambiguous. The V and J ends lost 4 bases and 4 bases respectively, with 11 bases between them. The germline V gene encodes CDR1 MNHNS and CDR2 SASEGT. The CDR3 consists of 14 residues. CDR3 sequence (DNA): TGTGCCAGCAGTGTTGGAGGCTTAAATCAGCCCCAGCATTTT. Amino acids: CASSVGGLNQPQHF.

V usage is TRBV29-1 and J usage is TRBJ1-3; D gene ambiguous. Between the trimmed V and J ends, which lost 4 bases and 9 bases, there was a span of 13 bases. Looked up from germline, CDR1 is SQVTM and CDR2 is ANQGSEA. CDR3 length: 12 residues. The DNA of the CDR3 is TGCAGCGTTGTTGTTGGAGGGAGCACCATATATTTT. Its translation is CSVVVGGSTIYF.

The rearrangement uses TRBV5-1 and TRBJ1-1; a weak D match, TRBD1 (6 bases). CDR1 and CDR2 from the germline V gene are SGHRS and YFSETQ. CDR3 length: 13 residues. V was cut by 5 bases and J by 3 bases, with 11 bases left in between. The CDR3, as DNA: TGCGCCAGCAGAAGGACAGAGGACACTGAAGCTTTCTTT. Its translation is CASRRTEDTEAFF.

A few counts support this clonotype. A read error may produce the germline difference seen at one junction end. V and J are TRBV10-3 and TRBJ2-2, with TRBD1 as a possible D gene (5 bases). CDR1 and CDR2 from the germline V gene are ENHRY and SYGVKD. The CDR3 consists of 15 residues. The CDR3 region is CATSGPQGTTGELFF. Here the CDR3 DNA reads TGTGCCACCAGTGGCCCTCAGGGTACCACCGGGGAGCTGTTTTTT.

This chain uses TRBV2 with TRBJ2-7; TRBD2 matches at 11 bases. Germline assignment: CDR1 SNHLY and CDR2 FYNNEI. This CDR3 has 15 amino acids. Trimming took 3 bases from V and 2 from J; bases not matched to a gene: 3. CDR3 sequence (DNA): TGTGCCAGCAGTGAGAATAGCGGGGGGGCCTACGAGCAGTACTTC. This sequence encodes CASSENSGGAYEQYF.

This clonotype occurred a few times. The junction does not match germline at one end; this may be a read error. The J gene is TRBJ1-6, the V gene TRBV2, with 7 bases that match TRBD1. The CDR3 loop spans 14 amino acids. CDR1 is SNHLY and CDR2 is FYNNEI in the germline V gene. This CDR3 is CAGRNDRAPSPLHF. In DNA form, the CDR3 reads TGTGCCGGCAGGAACGACAGGGCCCCCTCACCCCTCCACTTT.

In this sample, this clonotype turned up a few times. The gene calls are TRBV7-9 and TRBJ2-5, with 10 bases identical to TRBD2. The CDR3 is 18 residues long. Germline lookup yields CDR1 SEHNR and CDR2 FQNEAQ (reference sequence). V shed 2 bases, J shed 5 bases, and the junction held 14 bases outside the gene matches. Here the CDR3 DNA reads TGTGCCAGCAGCTTACGCGGATTAGCGGGGGGCCTGGGGGAGACCCAGTACTTC. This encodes CASSLRGLAGGLGETQYF.

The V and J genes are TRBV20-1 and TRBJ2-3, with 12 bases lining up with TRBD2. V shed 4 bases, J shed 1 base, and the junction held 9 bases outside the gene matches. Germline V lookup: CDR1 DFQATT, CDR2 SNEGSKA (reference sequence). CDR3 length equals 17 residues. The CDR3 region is CSANPGLAGRGTDTQYF. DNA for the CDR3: TGCAGTGCTAACCCCGGACTAGCGGGGAGGGGCACAGATACGCAGTATTTT.